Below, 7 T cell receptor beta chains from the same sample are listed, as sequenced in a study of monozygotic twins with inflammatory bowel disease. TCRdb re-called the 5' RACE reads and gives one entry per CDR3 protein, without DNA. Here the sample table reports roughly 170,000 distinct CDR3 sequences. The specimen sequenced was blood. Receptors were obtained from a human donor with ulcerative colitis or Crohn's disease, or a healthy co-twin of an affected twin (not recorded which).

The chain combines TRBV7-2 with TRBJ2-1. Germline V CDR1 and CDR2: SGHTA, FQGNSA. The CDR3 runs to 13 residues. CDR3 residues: CASSLVYGNEQFF.

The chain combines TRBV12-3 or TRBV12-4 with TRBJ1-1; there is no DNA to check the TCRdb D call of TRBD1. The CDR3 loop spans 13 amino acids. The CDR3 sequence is CASTAGGGTEAFF.

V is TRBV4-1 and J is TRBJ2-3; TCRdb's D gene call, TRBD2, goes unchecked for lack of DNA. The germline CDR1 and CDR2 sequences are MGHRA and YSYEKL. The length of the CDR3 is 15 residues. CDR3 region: CASSQDSSGGVAQYF.

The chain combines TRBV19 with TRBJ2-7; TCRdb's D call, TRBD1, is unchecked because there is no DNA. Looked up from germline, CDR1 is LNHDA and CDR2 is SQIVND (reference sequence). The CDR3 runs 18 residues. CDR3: CASSIEATGARGIYEQYF.

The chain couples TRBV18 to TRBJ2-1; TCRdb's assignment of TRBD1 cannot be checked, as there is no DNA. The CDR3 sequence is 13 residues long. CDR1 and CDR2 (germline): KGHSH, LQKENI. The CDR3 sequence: CASSPLRVDEQFF.

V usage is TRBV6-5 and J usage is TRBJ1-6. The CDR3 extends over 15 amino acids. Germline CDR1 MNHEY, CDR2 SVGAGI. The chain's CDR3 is CASSYDSSYNSPLHF.

The CDR3 here is CSARGDTTYEQYF. This chain uses TRBV20-1 with TRBJ2-7; TCRdb proposes TRBD1, but this gene call is untestable without DNA. CDR3 size: 13 residues. The germline V gene has CDR1 DFQATT and CDR2 SNEGSKA (reference sequence).